This TCR beta chain was sequenced for a study of prognosis after radiotherapy for stage I lung cancer. Background on the study: About a dozen patients had adenocarcinoma tumors, while squamous cell carcinoma tumors were found in several. General observations from the study: Patients with and without metastases reportedly differed in TRBV and TRBJ gene usage frequencies. Unique TCR clone counts dropped after stereotactic body radiation therapy, from a median of around 10,000 to 6,900.

This CDR3 is 14 amino acids long. Germline loops: CDR1 SGHTA, CDR2 FQGNSA. This clonotype has at least ten counts. Antigen unknown. The junction departs from germline at one end; a sequencing error may be responsible. Genomic DNA yielded TCR beta CDR3, amplified by two-round multiplex PCR. Initially, in first-round PCR, primers specific to each TRBV and TRBJ gene were used. TCRdb processed the multiplex PCR reads anew with MiXCR; each CDR3 protein has one entry. The sample includes some 30,000 distinct CDR3 sequences, roughly 49% seen only once; the top ten take approximately 16%. CT and PET/CT showed node-negative disease in all patients, who had no prior chemotherapy, radiotherapy or other malignancies.

The sequence was obtained from a donor at least 50 years old with non-small cell lung cancer. The sequencing used PBMCs, collected before or after stereotactic body radiation therapy (not recorded which). The chain links TRBV7-2 to TRBJ2-7; D not resolved. The CDR3 coding sequence is TGTGTCAGCAGCCTAACGACTGACACCTACGAGCAGTACTTC. It encodes CVSSLTTDTYEQYF.